The clone carrying this TCR beta chain was seen just once. This sample was taken from a study of blood T cell repertoires in COVID-19. Study background: Sample material is recorded as cDNA or gDNA derived from T cells, B-cell-depleted T cells, or PBMCs.

Per the original data handling: Reference gene primer amplification gave estimated nucleated cell counts. Generated by immunoSEQ multiplex PCR, the TCRdb table keeps only in-frame clones and is missing some. That table is the source of V, J and clone size, and D and trimming were worked out from the DNA. The table lists about 300,000 clones, approximately 90% of them singletons. The study drew participants aged about 18 to 90 years from some 25 US areas. This CDR3 spans 16 amino acids. Germline V gene data show CDR1 as LNHDA and CDR2 as SQIVND (reference sequence). With V trimmed by 5 bases and J by 4 bases, 10 bases remained unmatched.

This clonotype originated in a woman aged 25 to 39 who had recovered from COVID-19. V and J are TRBV19 and TRBJ2-3; 9 bases align to TRBD1. Sample: PBMCs or T cells enriched from blood (not recorded which). The CDR3, as DNA: TGTGCCAGTAGTCTACCACGGGGACAGGGCCCAGATACGCAGTATTTT. Its translation is CASSLPRGQGPDTQYF.